Listed here are 20 T cell receptor beta chains from one sample, sequenced in a study of CD8+CD57+ T cells in acquired aplastic anemia. An expansion of CD8+CD57+ cells by flow cytometry had been shown in patients chosen for sequencing. Genomic DNA, serving as template, underwent TCR beta VDJ and CDR3 profiling. TCRdb analysed the reads with MiXCR anew, one entry per CDR3 protein. The sample has 160,000 or so distinct CDR3 sequences, around 43% seen once. Sequencing used sorted CD4+, CD8+, or CD8+CD57+ T cells (not recorded which) from PBMCs. The origin of the receptors is a human donor with aplastic anemia.

The chain recombines TRBV25-1 with TRBJ1-2; D possibly corresponds to TRBD1 (5 bases). CDR3 size: 14 residues. Germline values: CDR1 MGHDK, CDR2 SYGVNS. V shed 6 bases and J shed 1 base, with 12 bases lying between them. CDR3 DNA sequence: TGTGCCAGCAGCCTGGGACGGAATAACTATGGCTACACCTTC. Translated, it gives CASSLGRNNYGYTF.

The table lists this clonotype with a few counts. This may stem from a read error, because a much larger clone lies one nucleotide away. The CDR3 region is CASSSDSYSTDTQYF. The CDR3 DNA follows: TGTGCCAGCAGCTCGGACAGCTATAGCACAGATACGCAGTATTTT. The chain couples TRBV7-7 to TRBJ2-3, with D perhaps matching TRBD1 (6 bases). Germline loops: CDR1 SSHAT, CDR2 FNYEAQ (reference sequence). V lost 4 bases and J lost 0, with 11 bases in between. The CDR3 is 15 residues long.

The CDR3 DNA reads as TGCAGTGCTAGCGCAGGGGGCTATGGCTACACCTTC. This codes for CSASAGGYGYTF. The genes are TRBV20-1 and TRBJ1-2, with 7 bases aligning to TRBD1. The CDR3 has 12 amino acids. CDR1 DFQATT and CDR2 SNEGSKA come from the germline V gene (reference sequence). V was pared by 3 bases and J by 4 bases, with 2 bases of the junction left unmatched.

This clonotype was seen many times. The genes are TRBV19 and TRBJ1-4; D might be TRBD1 (5 bases). There are 15 residues in the CDR3. With 6 bases removed from V and 8 bases from J, the gap between germline ends came to 19 bases. The germline V gene encodes CDR1 LNHDA and CDR2 SQIVND (reference sequence). CDR3 sequence: CASRSPGANREKLFF. Here the CDR3 DNA reads TGTGCCAGTAGATCCCCTGGGGCTAACCGGGAAAAACTGTTTTTT.

As regards this clonotype: Relative to the germline gene, one junction end is altered; a read error may explain this. The chain recombines TRBV10-3 with TRBJ1-1; D is ambiguous. Germline assignment: CDR1 ENHRY and CDR2 SYGVKD. The CDR3 has 14 residues. The chain's CDR3 is CAISEVRRDTEALF. The DNA for the CDR3 is TGTGCCATCAGTGAGGTTAGGAGAGACACTGAAGCTCTCTTT.

The V and J genes are TRBV15 and TRBJ2-7, with D possibly TRBD1 on 5 matching bases. CDR1 and CDR2 (germline): LNHNV, YYDKDF (reference sequence). Trimming left V 1 base short and J 6 bases short, with 10 bases between. The CDR3 is made up of 13 amino acids. The CDR3 nucleotides are TGTGCCACCAGCAGAGGGACACTTAGCGAGCAGTACGTC. Protein: CATSRGTLSEQYV.

This clonotype was seen at least ten times. The chain carries TRBV7-2 and TRBJ2-3; no reliable D call. Trimming shortened V by 5 bases and J by 2 bases, and 5 bases separated the two germline ends. This CDR3 spans 12 amino acids. Germline V CDR1 and CDR2: SGHTA, FQGNSA. CDR3 nucleotide sequence: TGTGCCAGCAGCGACAACACAGATACGCAGTATTTT. It codes for CASSDNTDTQYF. Variable domain in full (rest from reference TRBV7-2 and TRBJ2-3): GAGVSQSPSNKVTEKGKDVELRCDPISGHTALYWYRQSLGQGLEFLIYFQGNSAPDKSGLPSDRFSAERTGGSVSTLTIQRTQQEDSAVYLCASSDNTDTQYFGPGTRLTVL.

The chain carries TRBV7-6 and TRBJ2-7, with a weak D call TRBD2 (6 bases). In germline, CDR1 is SGHVS, CDR2 FNYEAQ. CDR3 length: 13 residues. V lost 1 base, J lost 9 bases, and 13 bases lay in between. CDR3 coding DNA: TGTGCCAGCAGCTTAGTCCGGGGAGGTTCGCAGTACTTC. Translation gives CASSLVRGGSQYF.

This clonotype was detected ten times or more. At one boundary the junction diverges from the germline segment, which might be a read error. The genes are TRBV29-1 and TRBJ2-1; 8 bases are a match to TRBD2. The CDR3 has 13 residues. Germline CDR1 and CDR2: SQVTM and ANQGSEA. The CDR3 sequence: CSVEGGGHNEQFF. Written as DNA, the CDR3 is TGCAGCGTGGAAGGCGGGGGGCACAATGAGCAGTTCTTC.

The rearrangement joins TRBV20-1 to TRBJ1-2, with D perhaps matching TRBD1 (5 bases). Trimming pared 3 bases from V and 11 bases from J, leaving 13 bases between. The CDR3 length is 11 residues. Looked up from germline, CDR1 is DFQATT and CDR2 is SNEGSKA (reference sequence). The CDR3 DNA sequence: TGCAGTGCTAGTAAGGGGTTAGGGTACACCTTC. Protein sequence: CSASKGLGYTF.

The chain uses TRBV25-1 and TRBJ1-1, with D possibly being TRBD1 (5 bases). There are 10 residues in the CDR3. V shed 4 bases and J shed 8 bases, with 5 bases lying between them. Per germline, CDR1 MGHDK and CDR2 SYGVNS. CDR3 DNA: TGTGCCAGCAGTGGGGACGAAGCTTTCTTT. Amino acids: CASSGDEAFF.

This clonotype was seen at least ten times. This rearrangement joins TRBV9 to TRBJ1-4; 8 nucleotides match TRBD1. V shed 4 bases, J shed 8 bases, and the junction held 7 bases outside the gene matches. The V gene's germline CDR1 is SGDLS and CDR2 YYNGEE. This CDR3 is 14 amino acids long. The CDR3 sequence is CASSIGQGGEKLFF. CDR3 bases: TGTGCCAGCAGCATAGGACAGGGAGGGGAAAAACTGTTTTTT.

The sample holds many counts of this clonotype. The chain recombines TRBV29-1 with TRBJ1-1, with D possibly TRBD1 on 5 matching bases. With 1 base removed from V and 5 bases from J, the gap between germline ends came to 17 bases. The CDR3 loop spans 15 amino acids. Germline CDR1 and CDR2: SQVTM and ANQGSEA. The DNA of the CDR3 is TGCAGCGTTGAAGTAGGGGCAGGCGCGGGAACTGAAGCTTTCTTT. Translating it yields CSVEVGAGAGTEAFF.

This sequence joins TRBV4-3 and TRBJ2-7; D is ambiguous. The CDR3 has 13 residues. Germline V gene data show CDR1 as LGHNA and CDR2 as YSLEER. In nucleotides, the CDR3 is TGCGCCAGCAGCCAACTGGGGTCCTACGCGCAGTACGTC. Translating gives CASSQLGSYAQYV.

In this sample, this clonotype turned up once. This sequence joins TRBV29-1 and TRBJ1-1, with D unresolved. CDR1 and CDR2 from the germline V gene are SQVTM and ANQGSEA. Trimming shortened V by 2 bases and J by 4 bases, and 14 bases separated the two germline ends. CDR3 length equals 14 residues. Here the CDR3 reads CSVERARGVTEAFF. The DNA for the CDR3 is TGCAGCGTTGAACGGGCTAGAGGAGTCACTGAAGCTTTCTTT.

This clonotype has just a few counts. The chain employs TRBV7-9 and TRBJ1-6, with D possibly being TRBD1 (5 bases). CDR3 length: 15 residues. Trimming left V 4 bases short and J 2 bases short, with 9 bases between. Per germline, CDR1 SEHNR and CDR2 FQNEAQ (reference sequence). Here the CDR3 DNA reads TGTGCCAGCAGCTCCAGGGTTGCCTATAATTCACCCCTCCACTTT. Translated: CASSSRVAYNSPLHF.

The chain recombines TRBV20-1 with TRBJ1-5; TRBD1 matches at 9 bases. V shed 6 bases and J 8 bases; nucleotides not matched to a gene: 8. The CDR3 covers 13 residues. Germline V gives CDR1 DFQATT, CDR2 SNEGSKA (reference sequence). This CDR3 is CSALRQGGEPQHF. DNA for the CDR3: TGCAGTGCCTTGAGACAGGGGGGTGAGCCCCAGCATTTT.

This clonotype was recorded at least ten times. The chain recombines TRBV2 with TRBJ1-1; no clear D. Trimming pared 7 bases from V and 1 base from J, leaving 13 bases between. The germline CDR1 and CDR2 sequences are SNHLY and FYNNEI. The CDR3 loop spans 14 amino acids. CDR3 sequence: CASIIGTGNTEAFF. The CDR3 nucleotides are TGTGCCAGCATAATTGGCACGGGGAACACTGAAGCTTTCTTT.

This clonotype turned up a few times. This chain joins TRBV24-1 and TRBJ1-1, with TRBD1 as a possible D gene (6 bases). Germline assignment: CDR1 KGHDR and CDR2 SFDVKD. Trimming left V 5 bases short and J 4 bases short, with 19 bases between. The CDR3 extends over 16 amino acids. The CDR3 nucleotides are TGTGCCACCAGTGCTAGTAGGGGGGGACCTGGCACTGAAGCTTTCTTT. Its protein product is CATSASRGGPGTEAFF.

Comments on this clonotype: One end of the junction does not line up with germline, which may come from a read error. V usage is TRBV2 and J usage is TRBJ1-5; 9 bases map to TRBD1. CDR1 is SNHLY and CDR2 is FYNNEI in the germline V gene. The CDR3 length is 15 residues. The CDR3 region has the DNA TGTGCCGGCAGTGAAAATGGACAGGGGTCTCGGCCCCAGCATTTT. Residues: CAGSENGQGSRPQHF. The variable domain in full, completed from reference TRBV2 and TRBJ1-5, reads EPEVTQTPSHQVTQMGQEVILRCVPISNHLYFYWYRQILGQKVEFLVSFYNNEISEKSEIFDDQFSVERPDGSNFTLKIRSTKLEDSAMYFCAGSENGQGSRPQHFGDGTRLSIL.